This paragraph reports one T cell receptor (beta chain). Its antigen is not identified. Germline V lookup: CDR1 SNHLY, CDR2 FYNNEI. V was trimmed by 6 bases and J by 7 bases, leaving 16 bases between them. The CDR3 covers 14 residues. The data originate from a study of T cell responses to AZD1222 COVID-19 vaccine. Study results and caveats: Mapped onto spike, vaccine-associated CD4 TCRs spanned it and were dominant at 160-218 and 743-854. Of spike-specific TCRs, nearly half reportedly target regions left unmutated in variants. Donor demographics were predominantly white British with a female majority; clonal diversity may be underestimated. Repertoire sampling occurred only after the peak T cell response.

The table came from immunoSEQ multiplex PCR; TCRdb's copy has only in-frame clones and leaves some out. In the table there are over 100,000 clones, around 87% of which are singletons. The receptor comes from an adult who received the AZD1222 COVID-19 vaccine. The input for sequencing was peripheral blood, taken 28 days after the second AZD1222 dose. The rearrangement links TRBV2 to TRBJ1-5; D ambiguous. CDR3: CASRVLEARQPQHF. CDR3 bases: TGTGCCAGCAGGGTACTTGAGGCACGGCAGCCCCAGCATTTT.